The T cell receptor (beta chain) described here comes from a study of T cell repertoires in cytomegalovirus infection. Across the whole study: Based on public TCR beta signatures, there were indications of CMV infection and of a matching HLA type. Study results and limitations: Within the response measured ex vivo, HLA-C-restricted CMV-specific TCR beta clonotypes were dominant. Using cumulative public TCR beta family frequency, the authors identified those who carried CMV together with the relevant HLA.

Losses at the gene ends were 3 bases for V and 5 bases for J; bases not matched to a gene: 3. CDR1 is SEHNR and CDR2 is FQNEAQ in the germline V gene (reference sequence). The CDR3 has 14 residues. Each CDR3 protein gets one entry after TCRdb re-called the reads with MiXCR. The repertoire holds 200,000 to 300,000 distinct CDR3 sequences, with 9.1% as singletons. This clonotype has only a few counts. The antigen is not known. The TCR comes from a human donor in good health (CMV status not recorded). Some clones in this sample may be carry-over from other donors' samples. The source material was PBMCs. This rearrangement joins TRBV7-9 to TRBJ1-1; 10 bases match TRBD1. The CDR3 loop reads CASSFRDRGTEAFF. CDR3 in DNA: TGTGCCAGCAGCTTCCGGGACAGGGGTACTGAAGCTTTCTTT. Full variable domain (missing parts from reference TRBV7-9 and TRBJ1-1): DTGVSQNPRHKITKRGQNVTFRCDPISEHNRLYWYRQTLGQGPEFLTYFQNEAQLEKSRLLSDRFSAERPKGSFSTLEIQRTEQGDSAMYLCASSFRDRGTEAFFGQGTRLTVV.